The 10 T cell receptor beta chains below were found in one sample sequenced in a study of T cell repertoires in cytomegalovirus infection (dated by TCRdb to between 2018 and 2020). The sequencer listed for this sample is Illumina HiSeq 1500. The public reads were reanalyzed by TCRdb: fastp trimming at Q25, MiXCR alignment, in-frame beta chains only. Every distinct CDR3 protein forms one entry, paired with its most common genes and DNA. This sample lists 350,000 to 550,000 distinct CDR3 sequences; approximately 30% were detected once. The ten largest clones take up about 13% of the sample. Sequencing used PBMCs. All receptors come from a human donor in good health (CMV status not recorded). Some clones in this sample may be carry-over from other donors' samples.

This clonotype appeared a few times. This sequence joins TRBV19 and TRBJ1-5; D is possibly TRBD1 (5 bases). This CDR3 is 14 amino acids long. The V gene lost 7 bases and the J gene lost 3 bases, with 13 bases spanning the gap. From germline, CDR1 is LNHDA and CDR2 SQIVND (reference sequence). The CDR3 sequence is CASNLRGVNQPQHF. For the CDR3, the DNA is TGTGCCAGTAATCTAAGGGGAGTCAATCAGCCCCAGCATTTT.

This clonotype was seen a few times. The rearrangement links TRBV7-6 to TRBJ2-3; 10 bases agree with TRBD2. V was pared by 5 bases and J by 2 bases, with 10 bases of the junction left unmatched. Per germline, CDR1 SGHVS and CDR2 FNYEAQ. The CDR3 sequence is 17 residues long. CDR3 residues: CASSPQPLAGPTDTQYF. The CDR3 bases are TGTGCCAGCAGCCCTCAACCACTAGCGGGGCCCACAGATACGCAGTATTTT.

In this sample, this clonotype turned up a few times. CDR3 sequence reads: CASTIITGMGNQPQHF. The CDR3 DNA reads as TGTGCCAGCACCATCATAACAGGGATGGGCAATCAGCCCCAGCATTTT. The chain has TRBV28 and TRBJ1-5, with a possible D match to TRBD1 (6 bases). This CDR3 has 16 residues. Germline V CDR1 and CDR2: MDHEN, SYDVKM. V was clipped by 7 bases and J by 2 bases, with 18 bases between them. The full variable domain, with the rest looked up from reference TRBV28 and TRBJ1-5, is DVKVTQSSRYLVKRTGEKVFLECVQDMDHENMFWYRQDPGLGLRLIYFSYDVKMKEKGDIPEGYSVSREKKERFSLILESASTNQTSMYLCASTIITGMGNQPQHFGDGTRLSIL.

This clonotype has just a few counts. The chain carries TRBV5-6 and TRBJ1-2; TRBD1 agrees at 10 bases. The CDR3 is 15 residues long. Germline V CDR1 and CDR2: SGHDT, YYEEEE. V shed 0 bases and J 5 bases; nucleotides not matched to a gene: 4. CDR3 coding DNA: TGTGCCAGCAGCTTGGGACAGGGGGCGCGGTATGGCTACACCTTC. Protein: CASSLGQGARYGYTF.

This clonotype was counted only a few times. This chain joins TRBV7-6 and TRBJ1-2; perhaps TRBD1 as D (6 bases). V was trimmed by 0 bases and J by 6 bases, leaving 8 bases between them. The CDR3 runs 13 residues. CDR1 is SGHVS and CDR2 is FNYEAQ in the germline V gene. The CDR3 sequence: CASSLADRHGYTF. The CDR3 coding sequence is TGTGCCAGCAGCTTAGCGGACAGACATGGCTACACCTTC.

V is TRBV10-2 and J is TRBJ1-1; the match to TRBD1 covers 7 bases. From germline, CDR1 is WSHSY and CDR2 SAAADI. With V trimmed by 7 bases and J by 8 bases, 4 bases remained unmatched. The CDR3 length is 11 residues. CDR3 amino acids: CASNGDSEAFF. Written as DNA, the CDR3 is TGCGCCAGCAACGGGGACAGCGAAGCTTTCTTT.

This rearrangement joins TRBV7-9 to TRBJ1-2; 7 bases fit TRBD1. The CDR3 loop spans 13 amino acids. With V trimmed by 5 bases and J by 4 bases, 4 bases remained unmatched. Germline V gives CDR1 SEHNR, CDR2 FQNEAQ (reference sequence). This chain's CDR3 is CASSTRDSYGYTF. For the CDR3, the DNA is TGTGCCAGCAGCACGCGGGACAGCTATGGCTACACCTTC.

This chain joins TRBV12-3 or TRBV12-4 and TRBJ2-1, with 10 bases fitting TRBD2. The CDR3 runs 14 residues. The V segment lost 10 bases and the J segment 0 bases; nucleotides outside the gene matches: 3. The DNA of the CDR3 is TGTGCCACCTTAGCGGGGGGCTCCTACAATGAGCAGTTCTTC. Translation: CATLAGGSYNEQFF.

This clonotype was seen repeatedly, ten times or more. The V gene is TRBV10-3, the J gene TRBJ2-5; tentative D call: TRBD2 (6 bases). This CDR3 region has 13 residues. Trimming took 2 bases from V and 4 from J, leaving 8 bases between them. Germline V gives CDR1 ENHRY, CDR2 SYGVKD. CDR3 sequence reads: CAISEGEAETQYF. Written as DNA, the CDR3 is TGTGCCATCAGTGAGGGGGAGGCAGAGACCCAGTACTTC.

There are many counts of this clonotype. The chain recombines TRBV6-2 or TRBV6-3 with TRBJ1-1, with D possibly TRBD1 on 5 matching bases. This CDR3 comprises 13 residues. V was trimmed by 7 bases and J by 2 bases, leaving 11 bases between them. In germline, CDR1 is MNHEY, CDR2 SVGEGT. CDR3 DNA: TGTGCCAGCAAGAGGGGAAGTAACACTGAAGCTTTCTTT. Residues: CASKRGSNTEAFF.